This is a list of T cell receptor beta chains from one sample in a study of CD8+ T cells in alopecia areata. The assay was immunoSEQ multiplex PCR, and TCRdb's table has in-frame clones only and misses some. The table includes 11,000 or so clones, over 55% detected once. The specimen sequenced was skin. The receptors come from a human donor with alopecia areata. Both conserved end residues are part of each CDR3. A D gene is named only where the DNA matches it firmly. Size tells how often a clone was seen (once, few, many) or the class of an expanded clone, and some rows leave it out.

V gene,clone size,J gene,D gene,CDR3 protein,CDR3 DNA
TRBV7-2,-,TRBJ2-2,-,CASSFFIRGGTGELFF,TGTGCCAGCAGCTTTTTTATCAGGGGTGGAACCGGGGAGCTGTTTTTT
TRBV5-4,medium-sized,TRBJ2-1,TRBD2,CASSRTSAAYNEQFF,TGTGCCAGCAGCAGGACTAGCGCTGCCTACAATGAGCAGTTCTTC
TRBV27,-,TRBJ1-2,-,CASSLWGTSPYKNGYTF,TGTGCCAGCAGTTTATGGGGGACATCACCCTATAAGAATGGCTACACCTTC
TRBV5-6,-,TRBJ2-5,-,CASSLEPVEEETQYF,TGTGCCAGCAGCTTGGAGCCGGTTGAGGAAGAGACCCAGTACTTC
TRBV7-2,few,TRBJ1-6,-,CASSLAGYNSPLHF,TGTGCCAGCAGCTTGGCAGGGTATAATTCACCCCTCCACTTT
TRBV5-6,-,TRBJ1-2,-,CASSLVRGSENTF,TGTGCCAGCAGCTTGGTCAGGGGCTCCGAGAACACCTTC
TRBV11-2,-,TRBJ2-7,-,CASSLGGEPYEQYF,TGTGCCAGCAGCTTAGGAGGGGAGCCCTACGAGCAGTACTTC
TRBV10-3,-,TRBJ2-1,-,CERGKGGHEQFF,TGTGAACGAGGGAAAGGAGGACATGAGCAGTTCTTC
TRBV28,-,TRBJ1-5,-,CASSFGQPQHF,TGTGCCAGCAGTTTCGGGCAGCCCCAGCATTTT
TRBV19,-,TRBJ2-1,-,CASTPWEEPNEQFF,TGTGCCAGTACCCCTTGGGAAGAGCCCAATGAGCAGTTCTTC
TRBV29-1,-,TRBJ1-4,-,CSVARKGGDEKLFF,TGCAGCGTTGCACGAAAAGGTGGGGATGAAAAACTGTTTTTT
TRBV7-9,-,TRBJ2-3,-,CASSLVTSRDTQYF,TGTGCCAGCAGCTTAGTAACTAGCCGGGATACGCAGTATTTT
TRBV5-6,-,TRBJ2-3,TRBD1,CASSLVPGQSTDTQYF,TGTGCCAGCAGCTTGGTCCCGGGACAGAGCACAGATACGCAGTATTTT
TRBV28,-,TRBJ2-1,TRBD2,CASSLWTRGGAYNEQFF,TGTGCCAGCAGTTTATGGACCCGGGGGGGGGCGTACAATGAGCAGTTCTTC
TRBV12-2,-,TRBJ2-7,-,CASRLPQGGFGEQYF,TGTGCAAGTCGCTTACCCCAGGGAGGGTTCGGCGAGCAGTACTTC
TRBV5-1,few,TRBJ2-5,-,CASSLDGHPYGDQETQYF,TGCGCCAGCAGCTTGGACGGGCATCCGTACGGCGACCAAGAGACCCAGTACTTC
TRBV29-1,few,TRBJ2-5,-,CSVDRVQETQYF,TGCAGCGTTGATCGGGTCCAAGAGACCCAGTACTTC
TRBV4-1,-,TRBJ2-3,-,CASSQGGTDMQYF,TGCGCCAGCAGCCAAGGGGGCACAGATATGCAGTATTTT
TRBV30,once,TRBJ2-2,TRBD1,CAWADRRFPGELFF,TGTGCCTGGGCGGACAGGAGATTCCCCGGGGAGCTGTTTTTT
TRBV7-9,-,TRBJ2-1,TRBD2,CASSLGLAGGNEQFF,TGTGCCAGCAGCTTAGGACTAGCGGGGGGCAATGAGCAGTTCTTC
TRBV2,few,TRBJ2-1,-,CARGTLNEQFF,TGTGCCCGCGGGACATTGAATGAGCAGTTCTTC
TRBV6-4,medium-sized,TRBJ2-1,TRBD2,CASSDSTSGGGEQFF,TGTGCCAGCAGTGACTCAACTAGCGGGGGGGGTGAGCAGTTCTTC
TRBV2,few,TRBJ2-1,-,CASSIGASYNEQFF,TGTGCCAGCAGCATCGGGGCGTCCTACAATGAGCAGTTCTTC
TRBV19,-,TRBJ2-5,-,CASSTDGTTQETQYF,TGTGCCAGTAGTACGGACGGGACAACCCAAGAGACCCAGTACTTC
TRBV6-5,few,TRBJ2-1,TRBD2,CASKGTSSVEQFF,TGTGCCAGCAAGGGGACTAGCAGTGTTGAGCAGTTCTTC
TRBV7-8,-,TRBJ1-1,-,CASSLAPTEAFF,TGTGCCAGCAGCTTAGCGCCGACGGAAGCTTTCTTT
TRBV7-9,-,TRBJ1-2,TRBD1,CASSRAGGDYGYTF,TGTGCCAGCAGTAGAGCAGGGGGCGACTATGGCTACACCTTC
TRBV28,-,TRBJ1-1,-,CASSFLDTEAFF,TGTGCCAGCAGTTTTTTAGACACTGAAGCTTTCTTT
TRBV4-1,-,TRBJ1-2,TRBD1,CASSQDWTTGESRGRGYTF,TGCGCCAGCAGCCAAGATTGGACGACAGGGGAATCGCGCGGCCGGGGCTACACCTTC
TRBV9,-,TRBJ1-6,TRBD1,CASSLTPGQGKPLHF,TGTGCCAGCAGCCTTACGCCGGGACAGGGGAAACCCCTCCACTTT
TRBV6-5,-,TRBJ2-2,TRBD1,CASSTGGGELFF,TGTGCCAGCAGCACAGGGGGTGGGGAGCTGTTTTTT
TRBV25-1,-,TRBJ2-7,-,CASSPNNRGSYEQYF,TGTGCCAGCAGTCCCAACAACCGAGGGTCCTACGAGCAGTACTTC
TRBV7-9,-,TRBJ1-2,-,CASSLDSTFSYGYTF,TGTGCCAGCAGCTTAGATTCGACATTCAGCTATGGCTACACCTTC
TRBV9,-,TRBJ2-7,-,CASSVGRGSSYEQYF,TGTGCCAGCAGCGTAGGTCGGGGTAGCTCCTACGAGCAGTACTTC
TRBV7-8,-,TRBJ2-1,TRBD2,CASRTGLAGGPRNEQFF,TGTGCCAGCAGAACGGGACTAGCGGGGGGGCCCAGAAATGAGCAGTTCTTC
TRBV5-1,-,TRBJ2-7,TRBD1,CASSWGTGDSYEQYF,TGCGCCAGCAGCTGGGGAACAGGGGACTCCTACGAGCAGTACTTC
TRBV7-9,medium-sized,TRBJ2-2,-,CASSLAIPTGGELFF,TGTGCCAGCAGCTTAGCGATACCGACGGGCGGGGAGCTGTTTTTT
TRBV29-1,-,TRBJ2-5,TRBD2,CSVGLAGGQETQYF,TGCAGCGTAGGACTAGCGGGAGGCCAAGAGACCCAGTACTTC
TRBV7-2,-,TRBJ1-5,-,CASSLGGRQPQHF,TGTGCCAGCAGCTTAGGGGGCCGTCAGCCCCAGCATTTT
TRBV5-1,-,TRBJ1-1,-,CASSPAGENTEAFF,TGCGCCAGCAGCCCCGCAGGGGAGAACACTGAAGCTTTCTTT
TRBV27,-,TRBJ2-7,-,CASRAHNEYEQYF,TGTGCCAGCAGGGCACACAACGAATACGAGCAGTACTTC
TRBV29-1,few,TRBJ2-1,TRBD1,CSVWDRGYNEQFF,TGCAGCGTTTGGGACAGGGGGTACAATGAGCAGTTCTTC
TRBV7-2,-,TRBJ1-6,TRBD1,CASSSLTGGRNSPLHF,TGTGCCAGCAGCTCTCTAACAGGGGGCAGAAATTCACCCCTCCACTTT
TRBV15,-,TRBJ2-7,-,CATSRDRDEQYF,TGTGCCACCAGCAGAGACCGGGATGAGCAGTACTTC
TRBV29-1,few,TRBJ2-5,-,CSVRLASETQYF,TGCAGCGTTCGTCTAGCGTCAGAGACCCAGTACTTC
TRBV28,-,TRBJ1-1,-,CASGRRPTEAFF,TGTGCCAGCGGGAGGCGGCCCACTGAAGCTTTCTTT
TRBV5-4,-,TRBJ1-1,TRBD1,CASSFTGGADTEAFF,TGTGCCAGCAGCTTTACAGGGGGCGCAGACACTGAAGCTTTCTTT
TRBV5-4,-,TRBJ2-7,-,CASSLARQALPYEQYF,TGTGCCAGCAGCTTGGCCAGGCAGGCACTCCCCTACGAGCAGTACTTC